Shown below are 31 T cell receptor beta chains from a single sample sequenced in a study of blood T cell repertoires in COVID-19. Profiled with immunoSEQ multiplex PCR; TCRdb holds only in-frame clones, not every one. The sample yields just under 80,000 clones, more than 75% seen once. Material: peripheral blood. The receptors derive from a human donor in a cohort sampled during active COVID-19.

The V and J genes are TRBV28 and TRBJ2-7; TRBD2 agrees at 10 bases. The germline V gene has CDR1 MDHEN and CDR2 SYDVKM. The CDR3 covers 16 residues. The V segment lost 6 bases and the J segment 1 base; nucleotides outside the gene matches: 9. CDR3 nucleotide sequence: TGTGCCAGCAGAAGGAGCGGGAGGGCCGATTCCTACGAGCAGTACTTC. Translating gives CASRRSGRADSYEQYF.

The chain combines TRBV19 with TRBJ1-4, with D possibly TRBD1 on 6 matching bases. The length of the CDR3 is 15 residues. Germline V gene sequence: CDR1 LNHDA, CDR2 SQIVND (reference sequence). V dropped 5 bases and J dropped 0 bases, with 10 bases sitting between them. The CDR3 sequence: CASSPRTATNEKLFF. The CDR3 nucleotides read TGTGCCAGTAGTCCAAGGACAGCAACTAATGAAAAACTGTTTTTT.

This chain links TRBV7-9 with TRBJ2-7; D remains unclear. V shed 3 bases and J shed 2 bases, with 11 bases lying between them. CDR1 is SEHNR and CDR2 is FQNEAQ in the germline V gene (reference sequence). CDR3 length: 14 residues. The CDR3 DNA follows: TGTGCCAGCAGCTTTGGGTACGGAGCCTACGAGCAGTACTTC. Its translation: CASSFGYGAYEQYF.

The chain recombines TRBV27 with TRBJ2-1, with 9 bases aligning to TRBD2. The V gene end was trimmed by 7 bases and the J gene end by 9 bases; junction bases not matched to a gene: 13. CDR3 length equals 15 residues. Germline V gives CDR1 MNHEY, CDR2 SMNVEV (reference sequence). The DNA for the CDR3 is TGTGCCAGCACCTCACCTGGGCTAGCGGGAAGTGAGCAGTTCTTC. Translated: CASTSPGLAGSEQFF.

The CDR3 DNA reads TGTGCCAGCAGCCTCGGTAGCAATCAGCCCCAGCATTTT. It yields the protein CASSLGSNQPQHF. This rearrangement joins TRBV11-1 to TRBJ1-5; D unresolved. Deletions cut 5 bases from V and 0 bases from J, with 5 bases between. The germline V gene encodes CDR1 SGHAT and CDR2 FQDESV (reference sequence). The CDR3 sequence is 13 residues long. Drawing the rest from reference TRBV11-1 and TRBJ1-5, the complete variable domain is EAEVAQSPRYKITEKSQAVAFWCDPISGHATLYWYRQILGQGPELLVQFQDESVVDDSQLPKDRFSAERLKGVDSTLKIQPAELGDSAMYLCASSLGSNQPQHFGDGTRLSIL.

The rearrangement links TRBV6-5 to TRBJ1-1, with D perhaps TRBD1 (5 bases). The CDR3 length is 13 residues. V shed 8 bases and J shed 0 bases, with 10 bases lying between them. Germline values: CDR1 MNHEY, CDR2 SVGAGI. CDR3 DNA sequence: TGTGCCAGCCTCGGACATATGAACACTGAAGCTTTCTTT. This encodes CASLGHMNTEAFF.

The chain is built from TRBV6-1 and TRBJ1-6; D is unclear. Per the germline V gene, CDR1 is MNHNS and CDR2 is SASEGT. The CDR3 spans 14 residues. The germline V and J ends were trimmed by 2 bases and 8 bases, with 10 bases remaining between them. The CDR3 DNA reads TGTGCCAGCAGTGAATCTCTAACCCATTCACCCCTCCACTTT. Its translation is CASSESLTHSPLHF.

The V call is TRBV29-1, the J call TRBJ2-7; D is possibly TRBD2 (5 bases). The V gene's germline CDR1 is SQVTM and CDR2 ANQGSEA. The CDR3 is 11 amino acids. Deletions cut 2 bases from V and 5 bases from J, with 7 bases between. CDR3: CSVEMRDEQYF. The CDR3 DNA reads as TGCAGCGTTGAAATGAGGGACGAGCAGTACTTC.

This clone was observed a single time. This chain links TRBV7-2 with TRBJ1-2; 10 nucleotides agree with TRBD1. The V and J ends lost 5 bases and 4 bases, in that order; junction bases with no gene match: 13. Germline CDR1 SGHTA, CDR2 FQGNSA. The CDR3 has 17 residues. DNA of the CDR3: TGTGCCAGCAGCCTTATGTGGGACAGGGGTAAGGGCTATGGCTACACCTTC. Its protein is CASSLMWDRGKGYGYTF.

This clone has a single count. The rearrangement joins TRBV7-2 to TRBJ1-2; TRBD1 matches 12 bases. Unmatched junction bases numbered 4, after V lost 4 bases and J lost 4 bases. In germline, CDR1 is SGHTA, CDR2 FQGNSA. The CDR3 is 15 residues long. The CDR3: CASSSGTGGSYGYTF. The CDR3 region has the DNA TGTGCCAGCAGCTCGGGGACAGGGGGCAGCTATGGCTACACCTTC.

J is TRBJ2-7 and V is TRBV3-1 (or the pseudogene TRBV3-2), with D perhaps matching TRBD1 (6 bases). V was pared by 3 bases and J by 4 bases, with 19 bases between. The CDR3 has 16 residues. Germline CDR1 reads LGHDT; CDR2 reads YNNKEL (reference sequence). CDR3 sequence (DNA): TGTGCCAGCAGCCACGCTTTCTCGGGACATCCATACGAGCAGTACTTC. This codes for CASSHAFSGHPYEQYF.

The chain links TRBV5-1 to TRBJ1-1; possible D gene TRBD1, 5 bases. The CDR3 sequence is 15 residues long. Trimming left V 4 bases short and J 5 bases short, with 18 bases between. The germline V gene encodes CDR1 SGHRS and CDR2 YFSETQ. In DNA form, the CDR3 reads TGCGCCAGCAGCCTCCGGGACGGACTAGGAACTGAAGCTTTCTTT. Its translation is CASSLRDGLGTEAFF.

The chain recombines TRBV11-2 with TRBJ2-1; the D gene is possibly TRBD2 (5 bases). The CDR3 contains 12 residues. Germline V lookup: CDR1 SGHAT, CDR2 FQNNGV. V was cut by 0 bases and J by 9 bases, with 6 bases left in between. The CDR3 bases are TGTGCCAGCAGCTTAGATGGGAGTGAGCAGTTCTTC. Its translation is CASSLDGSEQFF.

This clone was observed a single time. The V call is TRBV5-1, the J call TRBJ2-1; TRBD1 is a possible D gene (6 bases). Per germline, CDR1 SGHRS and CDR2 YFSETQ. V gave up 4 bases and J gave up 4 bases, with 15 bases separating them. This CDR3 spans 15 amino acids. This CDR3 is CASSLTGIPYNEQFF. In DNA, the CDR3 is TGCGCCAGCAGCCTAACAGGGATACCATACAATGAGCAGTTCTTC.

The chain recombines TRBV28 with TRBJ1-5; 7 nucleotides line up with TRBD1. Germline-derived CDR1 and CDR2 are MDHEN and SYDVKM. After removal of 6 bases from V and 0 bases from J, the junction contained 8 bases not matched to a gene. CDR3 length equals 16 residues. CDR3 residues: CASRLSQGNSNQPQHF. The CDR3 DNA reads TGTGCCAGCAGACTCTCACAGGGGAATAGCAATCAGCCCCAGCATTTT.

The V gene is TRBV19, the J gene TRBJ1-3; possible D gene TRBD1, 5 bases. Trimming shortened V by 3 bases and J by 3 bases, and 12 bases separated the two germline ends. The length of the CDR3 is 15 residues. CDR1 is LNHDA and CDR2 is SQIVND in the germline V gene (reference sequence). The CDR3 spells CASSIRQNRGNTIYF. In nucleotides, the CDR3 is TGTGCCAGTAGTATCCGACAGAATCGTGGAAACACCATATATTTT.

CDR3 sequence reads: CASSSDSLYNSPLHF. CDR3 nucleotide sequence: TGTGCCAGCAGCTCAGACAGTCTCTATAATTCACCCCTCCACTTT. This chain joins TRBV5-4 and TRBJ1-6; the D gene is possibly TRBD1 (5 bases). Germline V CDR1 and CDR2: SGHNT, YYREEE (reference sequence). This CDR3 is 15 amino acids long. V gave up 3 bases and J gave up 3 bases, with 10 bases separating them. The entire variable domain, with the rest obtained from reference TRBV5-4 and TRBJ1-6, is as follows: ETGVTQSPTHLIKTRGQQVTLRCSSQSGHNTVSWYQQALGQGPQFIFQYYREEENGRGNFPPRFSGLQFPNYSSELNVNALELDDSALYLCASSSDSLYNSPLHFGNGTRLTVT.

The CDR3 spells CASTYGGFGYTF. CDR3 nucleotides: TGTGCCAGCACCTATGGGGGGTTTGGCTACACCTTC. The chain is built from TRBV12-3 or TRBV12-4 and TRBJ1-2; perhaps TRBD1 as D (5 bases). The CDR3 sequence is 12 residues long. Trimming cost V 7 bases and J 7 bases, with 13 bases left between them.

The CDR3 nucleotides read TGTGCCACCAGCCCTCGACAGGCAACTAATGAAAAACTGTTTTTT. It yields the protein CATSPRQATNEKLFF. The chain combines TRBV15 with TRBJ1-4, with D possibly matching TRBD1 (6 bases). CDR3 length: 15 amino acids. CDR1 and CDR2 (germline): LNHNV, YYDKDF (reference sequence). The V and J ends lost 5 bases and 0 bases respectively, with 10 bases between them.

This chain joins TRBV19 and TRBJ2-4; 7 bases match TRBD1. From germline, CDR1 is LNHDA and CDR2 SQIVND (reference sequence). The CDR3 covers 16 residues. Losses at the gene ends were 6 bases for V and 0 bases for J; bases not matched to a gene: 8. In DNA, the CDR3 is TGTGCCAGTAGAGGAGACAGGGCACTAGCCAAAAACATTCAGTACTTC. Protein product: CASRGDRALAKNIQYF. Full variable domain (remainder filled in from reference TRBV19 and TRBJ2-4): DGGITQSPKYLFRKEGQNVTLSCEQNLNHDAMYWYRQDPGQGLRLIYYSQIVNDFQKGDIAEGYSVSREKKESFPLTVTSAQKNPTAFYLCASRGDRALAKNIQYFGAGTRLSVL.

A single count supports this clone. V gene TRBV5-1 combines with J gene TRBJ2-7; D possibly corresponds to TRBD2 (5 bases). Per the germline V gene, CDR1 is SGHRS and CDR2 is YFSETQ. Trimming removed 0 bases from V and 3 bases from J, with 10 bases in between. The CDR3 length is 14 residues. CDR3 bases: TGCGCCAGCAGCTTGGATACGGGATACTACGAGCAGTACTTC. Protein: CASSLDTGYYEQYF. Full variable domain (remainder filled in from reference TRBV5-1 and TRBJ2-7): KAGVTQTPRYLIKTRGQQVTLSCSPISGHRSVSWYQQTPGQGLQFLFEYFSETQRNKGNFPGRFSGRQFSNSRSEMNVSTLELGDSALYLCASSLDTGYYEQYFGPGTRLTVT.

The rearrangement links TRBV28 to TRBJ1-1; TRBD1 aligns across 7 bases. This CDR3 is 12 amino acids long. Germline values: CDR1 MDHEN, CDR2 SYDVKM. V shed 6 bases, J shed 4 bases, and the junction held 2 bases outside the gene matches. CDR3: CASRTGITEAFF. CDR3 nucleotides: TGTGCCAGCAGGACAGGGATCACTGAAGCTTTCTTT.

CDR3 DNA sequence: TGTGCCAGCAGCTTGGGCAGTACTAGCACAGATACGCAGTATTTT. It specifies CASSLGSTSTDTQYF. This chain links TRBV11-3 with TRBJ2-3, with D uncertain. CDR3 length: 15 residues. Trimming stripped 3 bases from V and 0 bases from J, with 10 bases between. Germline V gene data show CDR1 as SGHNT and CDR2 as YENEEA.

The chain has TRBV2 and TRBJ1-6; 8 positions match TRBD1. CDR1 and CDR2 from the germline V gene are SNHLY and FYNNEI. The CDR3 consists of 15 residues. The V segment lost 6 bases and the J segment 10 bases; nucleotides outside the gene matches: 11. CDR3 in amino acids: CASRPGQVDLSPLHF. As DNA, the CDR3 is TGTGCCAGCAGACCGGGACAGGTCGATTTATCACCCCTCCACTTT. Looking up the rest from reference TRBV2 and TRBJ1-6 gives the full variable domain: EPEVTQTPSHQVTQMGQEVILRCVPISNHLYFYWYRQILGQKVEFLVSFYNNEISEKSEIFDDQFSVERPDGSNFTLKIRSTKLEDSAMYFCASRPGQVDLSPLHFGNGTRLTVT.

The genes are TRBV5-1 and TRBJ2-1, with 7 nucleotides matching TRBD1. The CDR3 is made up of 12 amino acids. V gave up 4 bases and J gave up 7 bases; unmatched junction bases: 2. Germline CDR1 and CDR2: SGHRS and YFSETQ. CDR3 loop: CASSPQGNEQFF. The CDR3 coding sequence is TGCGCCAGCAGCCCACAGGGGAATGAGCAGTTCTTC.

The chain uses TRBV7-8 and TRBJ2-3, with TRBD1 matching 10 bases. The germline V gene has CDR1 SGHVS and CDR2 FQNEAQ. With V trimmed by 2 bases and J by 5 bases, 10 bases remained unmatched. The CDR3 spans 17 residues. The CDR3 region is CASSLQGTGVLLDTQYF. The CDR3 DNA sequence: TGTGCCAGCAGCTTACAAGGGACAGGGGTTTTATTAGATACGCAGTATTTT.

This chain joins TRBV6-1 and TRBJ2-1; no firm D call. Trimming left V 3 bases short and J 0 bases short, with 9 bases between. The CDR3 runs 15 residues. Germline CDR1 MNHNS, CDR2 SASEGT. The CDR3 here is CASSEAPSSYNEQFF. DNA of the CDR3: TGTGCCAGCAGTGAGGCTCCTAGCTCCTACAATGAGCAGTTCTTC.

This rearrangement joins TRBV5-1 to TRBJ1-2; 8 nucleotides line up with TRBD1. The CDR3 is 16 residues long. Per the germline V gene, CDR1 is SGHRS and CDR2 is YFSETQ. Losses at the gene ends were 4 bases for V and 2 bases for J; bases not matched to a gene: 10. CDR3 sequence reads: CASSAAGTGLNYGYTF. DNA for the CDR3: TGCGCCAGCAGCGCGGCGGGGACAGGACTAAACTATGGCTACACCTTC. The whole variable domain, filled in from reference TRBV5-1 and TRBJ1-2, reads KAGVTQTPRYLIKTRGQQVTLSCSPISGHRSVSWYQQTPGQGLQFLFEYFSETQRNKGNFPGRFSGRQFSNSRSEMNVSTLELGDSALYLCASSAAGTGLNYGYTFGSGTRLTVV.

This rearrangement joins TRBV11-2 to TRBJ1-5; 10 nucleotides agree with TRBD1. The V and J ends lost 4 bases and 5 bases, in that order; junction bases with no gene match: 2. This CDR3 is built from 14 residues. CDR1 is SGHAT and CDR2 is FQNNGV in the germline V gene. The CDR3 DNA reads as TGTGCCAGCAGCTCGGACAGGGGGGATCAGCCCCAGCATTTT. Protein product: CASSSDRGDQPQHF. The full variable domain, completed using reference TRBV11-2 and TRBJ1-5, is EAGVAQSPRYKIIEKRQSVAFWCNPISGHATLYWYQQILGQGPKLLIQFQNNGVVDDSQLPKDRFSAERLKGVDSTLKIQPAKLEDSAVYLCASSSDRGDQPQHFGDGTRLSIL.

This clone was recorded a few times. V is TRBV15 and J is TRBJ2-7; 9 positions match TRBD1. CDR1 LNHNV and CDR2 YYDKDF come from the germline V gene (reference sequence). The CDR3 covers 16 residues. V trimming: 2 bases; J trimming: 1 base; junction bases outside the gene matches: 6. CDR3 protein: CATSRFQDRGSYEQYF. The CDR3 DNA reads TGTGCCACCAGCAGATTCCAGGACAGGGGATCCTACGAGCAGTACTTC.

The chain joins TRBV28 to TRBJ1-6, with no clear D. Trimming cost V 5 bases and J 0 bases, with 8 bases left between them. Germline V gene sequence: CDR1 MDHEN, CDR2 SYDVKM. There are 15 residues in the CDR3. The CDR3 nucleotides are TGTGCCAGCAGTCCCAGTTACTCCTATAATTCACCCCTCCACTTT. It specifies CASSPSYSYNSPLHF.